A selection of T cell receptor beta chains follows, all from one sample in a study of regulatory T cells in long-lasting Graves disease. One entry per CDR3 protein results from TCRdb running MiXCR on the multiplex PCR reads. The table shows roughly 700,000 distinct CDR3 sequences, with about 32% occurring only once. The sequenced sample was peripheral blood mononuclear cells (PBMCs), obtained when the disease was refractory, from a patient treated with antithyroid drugs. The source is a female donor with Graves disease. Both conserved end residues are part of each CDR3. A D gene is named only where the DNA matches it firmly. Not every row has a clone size; where given, it reads once, few, many or a size class.

D	size	J	V	CDR3	DNA
TRBD2	many	TRBJ2-5	TRBV7-2	CASSLGQLAGGQETQYF	TGTGCCAGCAGCTTAGGACAGCTAGCGGGGGGGCAAGAGACCCAGTACTTC
TRBD1	-	TRBJ2-7	TRBV5-5	CASSLDWDRGPYEQYF	TGTGCCAGCAGCTTGGATTGGGACAGGGGCCCCTACGAGCAGTACTTC
TRBD2	-	TRBJ2-7	TRBV20-1	CSANTGTSYEQYF	TGCAGTGCTAACACCGGGACTAGCTACGAGCAGTACTTC
-	-	TRBJ2-5	TRBV7-9	CASSSVGYETQYF	TGTGCCAGCAGCTCGGTGGGATACGAGACCCAGTACTTC
-	-	TRBJ1-3	TRBV6-2/TRBV6-3	CASSSGGAGASGNTIYF	TGTGCCAGCAGTTCGGGAGGGGCAGGAGCGTCCGGAAACACCATATATTTT
-	many	TRBJ1-6	TRBV12-3/TRBV12-4	CASSLGRGNSPLHF	TGTGCCAGCAGCTTAGGGCGGGGAAATTCACCCCTCCACTTT
-	-	TRBJ1-1	TRBV10-3	CAIKVDSREGTEAFF	TGTGCCATCAAGGTAGACAGTCGCGAGGGCACTGAAGCTTTCTTT
TRBD1	-	TRBJ1-5	TRBV5-6	CASSVKDRGNQPQHF	TGTGCCAGCAGCGTTAAGGACAGGGGAAATCAGCCCCAGCATTTT
TRBD1	-	TRBJ1-1	TRBV25-1	CASSGWRDRNTEAFF	TGTGCCAGCAGTGGCTGGCGGGACAGGAACACTGAAGCTTTCTTT
-	-	TRBJ1-1	TRBV20-1	CSAITLGGMNTEAFF	TGCAGTGCTATTACTTTGGGAGGGATGAACACTGAAGCTTTCTTT
-	few	TRBJ2-1	TRBV7-6	CASSFWGSSYNEQFF	TGTGCCAGCAGCTTTTGGGGGAGCTCCTACAATGAGCAGTTCTTC
-	-	TRBJ2-2	TRBV7-2	CASSLRAVAGELFF	TGTGCCAGCAGCTTACGGGCAGTAGCCGGGGAGCTGTTTTTT
-	-	TRBJ2-1	TRBV29-1	CSVGPKLRLNEQFF	TGCAGCGTGGGGCCCAAACTAAGGCTGAATGAGCAGTTCTTC
TRBD1	few	TRBJ1-2	TRBV6-2/TRBV6-3	CASSDWAGTGEGYTF	TGTGCCAGCAGTGACTGGGCCGGGACAGGGGAAGGCTACACCTTC
-	-	TRBJ1-5	TRBV2	CASSEGQPNQPQHF	TGTGCCAGCAGTGAAGGACAGCCTAATCAGCCCCAGCATTTT
-	-	TRBJ2-7	TRBV5-1	CASSLMTETYEQYF	TGCGCCAGCAGCTTGATGACAGAGACCTACGAGCAGTACTTC
TRBD2	-	TRBJ2-1	TRBV29-1	CSVELAVPFF	TGCAGCGTTGAACTAGCGGTTCCCTTCTTC
-	-	TRBJ1-1	TRBV29-1	CSVLGREAFF	TGCAGCGTGCTCGGACGTGAAGCTTTCTTT
TRBD1	few	TRBJ2-7	TRBV11-1	CASSRTDRGWRNEQYF	TGTGCCAGCAGCCGGACGGACAGGGGGTGGAGGAACGAGCAGTACTTC
-	-	TRBJ2-7	TRBV5-1	CASSGGRDYEQYF	TGCGCCAGCAGCGGAGGACGAGACTACGAGCAGTACTTC
TRBD2	-	TRBJ2-3	TRBV7-9	CASSLFPSLAGELTDTQYF	TGTGCCAGCAGCTTATTCCCGTCACTAGCGGGAGAGTTGACAGATACGCAGTATTTT
-	many	TRBJ1-2	TRBV27	CASRGLLGYGYTF	TGTGCCAGCAGGGGACTCCTTGGCTATGGCTACACCTTC
-	-	TRBJ1-2	TRBV19	CASSMGWMRREKGGYTF	TGTGCCAGTAGTATGGGTTGGATGCGACGGGAGAAGGGAGGCTACACCTTC
-	-	TRBJ1-5	TRBV6-1	CASQGKYSNQPQHF	TGTGCCAGTCAGGGGAAATATAGCAATCAGCCCCAGCATTTT
-	many	TRBJ1-2	TRBV27	CASSLTENYGYTF	TGTGCCAGCAGTTTAACAGAAAACTATGGCTACACCTTC
-	many	TRBJ1-1	TRBV12-3/TRBV12-4	CASSYSGRVQNTEAFF	TGTGCCAGCAGCTACTCAGGGAGGGTACAAAACACTGAAGCTTTCTTT
TRBD2	-	TRBJ2-3	TRBV6-4	CASSGLAGDTQYF	TGTGCCAGCAGTGGACTAGCGGGAGATACGCAGTATTTT
TRBD1	-	TRBJ1-4	TRBV9	CASSRPTGGFEKLFF	TGTGCCAGCAGCAGACCGACAGGGGGATTTGAAAAACTGTTTTTT
-	-	TRBJ1-1	TRBV13	CASSQTKDTEAFF	TGTGCCAGCAGCCAGACAAAGGACACTGAAGCTTTCTTT
TRBD1	-	TRBJ1-1	TRBV7-2	CATSGGPDTEAFF	TGTGCCACCTCAGGGGGCCCCGACACTGAAGCTTTCTTT
-	many	TRBJ1-1	TRBV2	CASSEVVGFF	TGTGCCAGCAGTGAAGTGGTGGGTTTCTTT
-	few	TRBJ1-1	TRBV27	CASSPRRAYTEAFF	TGTGCCAGCAGTCCCAGGAGGGCGTACACTGAAGCTTTCTTT
-	-	TRBJ1-1	TRBV5-1	CASANSLGTGNTEAFF	TGCGCCAGCGCAAACTCCTTGGGGACGGGAAACACTGAAGCTTTCTTT
-	-	TRBJ2-7	TRBV5-1	CASSLAGHLTDEQYF	TGCGCCAGCAGCTTGGCCGGACACCTTACGGACGAGCAGTACTTC
-	-	TRBJ2-6	TRBV20-1	CSAMRQRLPSGANVLTF	TGCAGTGCTATGCGACAGCGATTGCCCTCTGGGGCCAACGTCCTGACTTTC